These 21 T cell receptor beta chains were sequenced from one sample in a study of T-cell reconstitution after alpha-beta-depleted transplantation in children. Unique molecular identifiers were incorporated into the prepared TCRbeta library. Using its own MiXCR run on the PCR reads, TCRdb lists one record per CDR3 protein. The table lists 250,000 to 400,000 distinct CDR3 sequences, roughly 21% of them singletons. Sample: PBMCs, mostly from graft donor cells, taken 180 days after TCRalphabeta/CD19-depleted stem cell transplant. All receptors come from a male patient younger than 18 who had a stem cell transplant for acute lymphoblastic leukemia, so the T cells may come from the graft donor.

Concerning this clonotype: Mismatch with germline at one junction end may stem from a read error. This chain uses TRBV7-3 with TRBJ2-1, with 7 bases lining up with TRBD2. The CDR3 runs to 13 residues. Per germline, CDR1 SGHTA and CDR2 FQGTGA. The CDR3 loop reads CVSSDGLENEQFF. The CDR3 DNA is TGTGTCAGCAGTGACGGACTAGAGAATGAGCAGTTCTTC.

On this clonotype itself: Germline is not matched at one junction end, which may reflect a read error. The rearrangement joins TRBV10-3 to TRBJ2-4; D might be TRBD2 (5 bases). CDR1 and CDR2 from the germline V gene are ENHRY and SYGVKD. This CDR3 has 13 residues. The CDR3 sequence is CAISDLAKNFQYF. CDR3 DNA: TGTGCCATCAGTGACCTAGCCAAAAACTTTCAGTACTTC.

The rearrangement uses TRBV20-1 and TRBJ1-4; possibly TRBD1 for D (5 bases). In germline, CDR1 is DFQATT, CDR2 SNEGSKA (reference sequence). V was trimmed by 0 bases and J by 7 bases, leaving 12 bases between them. The CDR3 consists of 14 residues. DNA for the CDR3: TGCAGTGCTAGAGATCTGGCAGGGATTGAAAAACTGTTTTTT. Protein product: CSARDLAGIEKLFF.

The rearrangement uses TRBV21-1 and TRBJ2-7; the table gives TRBD2 as D, unverified against the DNA. TRBV21-1 is recorded as a pseudogene. The CDR3 is 15 amino acids. CDR3 sequence (DNA): TGTGCCAGCAGCAATCATAGCGGAACTTCCTACGAGCAGTACTTC. This gives the protein CASSNHSGTSYEQYF.

The rearrangement joins TRBV6-1 to TRBJ2-7, with TRBD2 matching over 10 bases. V was pared by 6 bases and J by 6 bases, with 8 bases of the junction left unmatched. Per germline, CDR1 MNHNS and CDR2 SASEGT. The CDR3 is 14 residues long. The DNA of the CDR3 is TGTGCCAGCAGGATTAGCGGGAGGTCTAGCGAGCAGTACTTC. This codes for CASRISGRSSEQYF.

The chain uses TRBV4-1 and TRBJ2-7; TRBD2 matches at 14 bases. Trimming cost V 1 base and J 5 bases; bases outside gene matches: 10. In germline, CDR1 is MGHRA, CDR2 YSYEKL. This CDR3 has 18 amino acids. The CDR3 nucleotides are TGCGCCAGCAGCCAAGGGGGGACTAGCGGGAGATCTGTACACGAGCAGTACTTC. Its protein product is CASSQGGTSGRSVHEQYF.

This clonotype was found a few times. The V gene is TRBV9, the J gene TRBJ1-2, with a weak D call TRBD1 (5 bases). Trimming shortened V by 3 bases and J by 2 bases, and 8 bases separated the two germline ends. In germline, CDR1 is SGDLS, CDR2 YYNGEE. CDR3 length: 13 residues. The CDR3 loop reads CASSGTQNYGYTF. The DNA of the CDR3 is TGTGCCAGCAGCGGGACACAGAACTATGGCTACACCTTC.

This clonotype was detected only once. The genes are TRBV5-1 and TRBJ2-1; 12 positions match TRBD1. CDR1 is SGHRS, CDR2 YFSETQ, per germline. V lost 2 bases and J lost 0; bases outside the gene matches: 9. CDR3 length equals 19 residues. DNA for the CDR3: TGCGCCAGCAGCTTCGGGACAGGGGGCTTCCGGAGCTCCTACAATGAGCAGTTCTTC. Its protein product is CASSFGTGGFRSSYNEQFF.

This clonotype came up a few times. CDR3 coding DNA: TGTGCCAGCAGTTACTCGGGGCGTCCTGGGGCCAACGTCCTGACTTTC. This encodes CASSYSGRPGANVLTF. The V call is TRBV6-5, the J call TRBJ2-6; weak D call: TRBD1 (5 bases). This CDR3 contains 16 residues. V lost 0 bases and J lost 2, with 8 bases in between. Germline V gives CDR1 MNHEY, CDR2 SVGAGI.

The table lists this clonotype with a few counts. The CDR3 loop is CSASIRGQGGSPPYGYTF. The CDR3 region has the DNA TGCAGTGCTAGTATAAGGGGACAGGGGGGATCCCCTCCTTATGGCTACACCTTC. The genes are TRBV20-1 and TRBJ1-2; 11 bases are shared with TRBD1. The V and J ends lost 3 bases and 5 bases, in that order; junction bases with no gene match: 17. CDR3 length: 18 residues. Germline V gives CDR1 DFQATT, CDR2 SNEGSKA (reference sequence).

This clonotype was counted many times. CDR3 loop: CASSYVPGTVQETQYF. In nucleotides, the CDR3 is TGTGCCAGCAGTTACGTACCCGGGACGGTCCAAGAGACCCAGTACTTC. J is TRBJ2-5 and V is TRBV6-2 or TRBV6-3; D is perhaps TRBD1 or TRBD2 (5 bases each). The CDR3 contains 16 residues. The germline gives CDR1 MNHEY, CDR2 SVGEGT. V was pared by 2 bases and J by 1 base, with 14 bases between.

This clonotype was seen more than once but under ten times. This sequence joins TRBV27 and TRBJ2-7; perhaps TRBD2 as D (6 bases). V was pared by 6 bases and J by 0 bases, with 9 bases between. The CDR3 consists of 13 residues. Germline assignment: CDR1 MNHEY and CDR2 SMNVEV (reference sequence). Here the CDR3 DNA reads TGTGCCAGCAGCTCGACTAGCTCCTACGAGCAGTACTTC. Residues: CASSSTSSYEQYF.

This clonotype was picked up a small number of times. The CDR3 loop reads CASSPRDGVSYEQYF. CDR3 coding DNA: TGTGCCAGCAGCCCCCGAGACGGGGTGTCCTACGAGCAGTACTTC. The chain employs TRBV7-7 and TRBJ2-7; TRBD2 might be the D (5 bases). The CDR3 runs to 15 residues. Germline assignment: CDR1 SSHAT and CDR2 FNYEAQ (reference sequence). V gave up 5 bases and J gave up 1 base, with 15 bases separating them.

This clonotype was seen a few times. V is TRBV7-3 and J is TRBJ2-1; D gene ambiguous. Germline V gene lookup returns CDR1 SGHTA and CDR2 FQGTGA. The germline V and J ends were trimmed by 3 bases and 10 bases, with 13 bases remaining between them. The CDR3 runs 13 residues. The CDR3 bases are TGTGCCAGCAGCTTTGGCCAGCGTTCCGAGCAGTTCTTC. Its translation is CASSFGQRSEQFF.

This rearrangement joins TRBV18 to TRBJ2-3; 10 bases line up with TRBD2. The CDR3 has 16 residues. Looked up from germline, CDR1 is KGHSH and CDR2 is LQKENI. V dropped 5 bases and J dropped 1; count of bases not matched to a gene: 6. The CDR3 bases are TGTGCCAGCTCAGCCCTAGGGACTAGCGGCACAGATACGCAGTATTTT. Translating it yields CASSALGTSGTDTQYF.

This clonotype occurred many times. The gene calls are TRBV3-1 and TRBJ2-1; possibly TRBD2 for D (6 bases). This CDR3 is 17 amino acids long. Germline CDR1 and CDR2: LGHDT and YNNKEL (reference sequence). V was shortened by 3 bases and J by 3 bases, with 18 bases between the two germline ends. CDR3 sequence: CASSQVVQGLIYNEQFF. As DNA, the CDR3 is TGTGCCAGCAGCCAGGTGGTCCAGGGACTTATCTACAATGAGCAGTTCTTC.

This clonotype has only a few counts. This rearrangement joins TRBV6-5 to TRBJ2-7; 7 nucleotides match TRBD1. The CDR3 length is 16 residues. The germline CDR1 and CDR2 sequences are MNHEY and SVGAGI. Trimming at V came to 4 bases and at J to 2 bases, leaving 11 bases not matched to a gene. Here the CDR3 reads CASSSYTGTVAYEQYF. The CDR3 bases are TGTGCCAGCAGTTCATATACCGGGACAGTTGCCTACGAGCAGTACTTC.

V and J are TRBV4-1 and TRBJ1-2; D remains unclear. The CDR3 has 15 amino acids. Germline assignment: CDR1 MGHRA and CDR2 YSYEKL. Trimming stripped 3 bases from V and 0 bases from J, with 11 bases between. CDR3 protein: CASSHPLQTNYGYTF. CDR3 sequence (DNA): TGCGCCAGCAGCCATCCCTTACAGACTAACTATGGCTACACCTTC.

This clonotype was seen only a few times. This chain connects TRBV20-1 to TRBJ1-1; D gene uncertain. The V gene lost 2 bases and the J gene lost 0 bases, with 1 base spanning the gap. Germline lookup yields CDR1 DFQATT and CDR2 SNEGSKA (reference sequence). The CDR3 length is 11 residues. CDR3 sequence reads: CSARMNTEAFF. The CDR3 DNA reads as TGCAGTGCTAGAATGAACACTGAAGCTTTCTTT.

This clonotype was picked up a small number of times. V is TRBV27 and J is TRBJ2-3; 11 positions agree with TRBD2. CDR1 is MNHEY, CDR2 SMNVEV, per germline (reference sequence). The CDR3 runs 18 residues. V gave up 8 bases and J gave up 5 bases; unmatched junction bases: 18. The CDR3, as DNA: TGTGCCAGCGTCCCCTCAATTTTACTAGCGGGAGCCGAAGATACGCAGTATTTT. It encodes CASVPSILLAGAEDTQYF.

The V and J genes are TRBV27 and TRBJ2-1; 7 nucleotides line up with TRBD2. The length of the CDR3 is 14 residues. The J segment lost 7 bases and the V segment lost 5 bases, leaving 8 bases of the junction unmatched. The germline CDR1 and CDR2 sequences are MNHEY and SMNVEV (reference sequence). CDR3 nucleotide sequence: TGTGCCAGCAGTCCTCTAGCGGAGGAGAATGAGCAGTTCTTC. It yields the protein CASSPLAEENEQFF.